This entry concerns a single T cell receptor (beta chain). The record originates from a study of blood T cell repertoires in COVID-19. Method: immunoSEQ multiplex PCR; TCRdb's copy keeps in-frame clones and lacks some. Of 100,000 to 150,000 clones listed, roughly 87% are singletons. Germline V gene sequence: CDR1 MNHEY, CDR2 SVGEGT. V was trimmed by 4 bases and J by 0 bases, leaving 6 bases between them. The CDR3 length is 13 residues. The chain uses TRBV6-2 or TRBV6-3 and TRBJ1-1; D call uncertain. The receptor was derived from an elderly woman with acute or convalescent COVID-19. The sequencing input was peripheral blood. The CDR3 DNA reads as TGTGCCAGCAGTTTAGTACTGAACACTGAAGCTTTCTTT. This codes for CASSLVLNTEAFF.